Included here is one T cell receptor beta chain sequence, with context. Its specificity is not known. The entry originates in a study of cytomegalovirus exposure and HLA in healthy donors. Germline CDR1 SGHDN, CDR2 FVKESK. The CDR3 has 13 residues. V lost 5 bases and J lost 6, with 13 bases in between. This table comes from immunoSEQ multiplex PCR, and its TCRdb copy is limited to in-frame clones, with some not included. The repertoire includes tens of thousands of clones, over 85% of them detected once, and about 4.5% sits in the top ten. Overall study findings and caveats: The TCR clusters that emerged in the first cohort tended, a later analysis found, to co-occur in the 110 or so validation repertoires. Generally TCR sequences proved uncommon, though certain public TCRs appeared in numerous donors. Specificity for CMV antigens was confirmed in vitro for a few of the CMV-associated chains.

This sequence originates from a man aged 18-30 years in good health and CMV-seropositive. The genes are TRBV14 and TRBJ1-2, with D possibly being TRBD1 (5 bases). Source material: PBMCs. CDR3 coding DNA: TGTGCCAGCAGCGACTCAGGGTCGGATGGCTACACCTTC. This encodes CASSDSGSDGYTF.